This paragraph covers one TCR beta chain sequence. This table comes from immunoSEQ multiplex PCR, and its TCRdb copy is limited to in-frame clones, with some not included. The sample carries roughly 190,000 clones, about nine tenths recorded once. Per the germline V gene, CDR1 is SEHNR and CDR2 is FQNEAQ (reference sequence). The CDR3 spans 11 residues. V was shortened by 5 bases and J by 10 bases, with 9 bases between the two germline ends. This sample is part of a study of T cell responses to AZD1222 COVID-19 vaccine. This sequence originates from an adult in good health. The chain uses TRBV7-9 and TRBJ2-1; D is ambiguous. The sample here was peripheral blood, taken on day 0 of AZD1222 vaccination. The CDR3, as DNA: TGTGCCAGCAGCGCTCTTGGGGAGCAGTTCTTC. The encoded protein is CASSALGEQFF. Filled out from reference TRBV7-9 and TRBJ2-1, the complete variable domain reads DTGVSQNPRHKITKRGQNVTFRCDPISEHNRLYWYRQTLGQGPEFLTYFQNEAQLEKSRLLSDRFSAERPKGSFSTLEIQRTEQGDSAMYLCASSALGEQFFGPGTRLTVL.